This T cell receptor beta chain was recovered during a study of T cell responses to AZD1222 COVID-19 vaccine. Profiling relied on immunoSEQ multiplex PCR, and the TCRdb table lists in-frame clones only, not all of them. The sample yields 100,000 or so clones, 70% to 90% seen once. For this clone: Its antigen is unknown.

Study results and limitations: Reportedly, nearly half of unique spike TCRs recognized epitopes outside B.1.351/B.1.1.7 mutations. No repertoire was sampled before or during the peak T cell response, only after it. There were mostly white British donors and more females than males, and clonal diversity was possibly underestimated. Baseline serology detected seropositivity in only a handful of AZD1222 recipients.

The CDR3 is 13 residues long. Germline assignment: CDR1 KGHSH and CDR2 LQKENI. Trimming shortened V by 6 bases and J by 5 bases, and 11 bases separated the two germline ends. Sequencing was performed on peripheral blood, taken on day 0 of AZD1222 vaccination. This sequence originates from an adult in good health. The chain uses TRBV18 and TRBJ1-5; D is unclear. CDR3 in DNA: TGTGCCAGCTCTGGGAACAGAGATCAGCCCCAGCATTTT. This sequence encodes CASSGNRDQPQHF.